This entry concerns a single TCR beta chain. The CDR3 is 17 residues long. Germline V gene sequence: CDR1 MNHEY, CDR2 SVGAGI. Trimming took off 0 bases at V and 3 bases at J, with 17 bases between the two ends. The data originate from a study of CD8 T cells in Susac syndrome. Reverse transcription of about 0.45 to 1 ug RNA used random hexamers. From the immunoSEQ multiplex PCR reads, TCRdb called clonotypes with MiXCR, one entry per CDR3 protein. Among roughly 86,000 distinct CDR3 sequences listed, 96% were seen once. The genes are TRBV6-5 and TRBJ1-2, with a tentative D call TRBD1 (5 bases). The receptor's source is a human donor with Susac syndrome. The specimen was CD8+ T cells from PBMCs. DNA for the CDR3: TGTGCCAGCAGTTACTCCCCGTGGCGGCAGGGAGACTATGGCTACACCTTC. Encoded protein: CASSYSPWRQGDYGYTF.